This TCR beta chain was found in a study of T cell changes during pregnancy in multiple sclerosis. Generated by immunoSEQ multiplex PCR, the TCRdb table keeps only in-frame clones and is missing some. The sample shows tens of thousands of clones, 94% of them seen only once. The CDR3 extends over 15 amino acids. CDR1 and CDR2 (germline): WSHSY, SAAADI. Unmatched junction bases numbered 6, after V lost 5 bases and J lost 0 bases. The chain is built from TRBV10-2 and TRBJ1-2, with 7 positions matching TRBD1. The clonotype originates from a female donor with multiple sclerosis, enrolled in a pregnancy study. Sequences were derived from CD8+ T cells from peripheral blood mononuclear cells, sampled before pregnancy. This chain's CDR3 is CASSFTGDPNYGYTF. CDR3 sequence (DNA): TGCGCCAGCAGTTTTACAGGGGATCCTAACTATGGCTACACCTTC.